The subject of this entry is one T cell receptor (beta chain). The CDR3 sequence is 13 residues long. In germline, CDR1 is SGHDN, CDR2 FVKESK. V was clipped by 1 base and J by 3 bases, with 7 bases between them. The data belong to a study of blood T cell repertoires in COVID-19. Study-level background: The cDNA or gDNA used as material had been derived from T cells, B-cell-depleted T cells, or PBMCs.

How the authors handled the data: Estimation of nucleated cell counts was performed using reference gene primer amplification. Only in-frame clones appear in the TCRdb table, and some are missing; sequencing was by immunoSEQ multiplex PCR. The V and J calls and clone size were taken over from that table, and D and trimming were inferred from the DNA. The profile shows about 280,000 clones, around nine tenths of them singletons. Seattle cases were enrolled at active infection and followed longitudinally. The clonotype originates from a woman in her sixties or seventies with COVID-19, enrolled during active disease. The V call is TRBV14, the J call TRBJ2-7, with D hard to call. The sample comprised peripheral blood. The CDR3 DNA reads TGTGCCAGCAGCCAAGGACACTTCTACGAGCAGTACTTC. Encoded protein: CASSQGHFYEQYF.